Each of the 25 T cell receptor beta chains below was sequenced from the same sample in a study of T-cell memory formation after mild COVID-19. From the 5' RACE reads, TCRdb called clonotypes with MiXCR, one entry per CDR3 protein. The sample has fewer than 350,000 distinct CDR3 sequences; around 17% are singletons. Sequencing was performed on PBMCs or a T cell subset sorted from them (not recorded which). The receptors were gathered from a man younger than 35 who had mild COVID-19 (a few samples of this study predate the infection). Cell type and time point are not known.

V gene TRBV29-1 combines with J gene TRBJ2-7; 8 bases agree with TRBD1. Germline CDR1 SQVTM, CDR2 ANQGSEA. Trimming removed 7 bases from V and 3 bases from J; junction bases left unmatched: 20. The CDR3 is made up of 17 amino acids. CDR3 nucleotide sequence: TGCAGCGCAGCTCGCCTGCCGGGACAGGATGGGGGCTACGAGCAGTACTTC. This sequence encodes CSAARLPGQDGGYEQYF.

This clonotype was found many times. The CDR3 reads CASKSWQNYGYTF. The CDR3 DNA reads TGTGCCAGTAAATCCTGGCAGAACTATGGCTACACCTTC. The chain couples TRBV19 to TRBJ1-2; D not resolved. This CDR3 has 13 amino acids. V was cut by 7 bases and J by 2 bases, with 11 bases left in between. Germline V gene sequence: CDR1 LNHDA, CDR2 SQIVND (reference sequence).

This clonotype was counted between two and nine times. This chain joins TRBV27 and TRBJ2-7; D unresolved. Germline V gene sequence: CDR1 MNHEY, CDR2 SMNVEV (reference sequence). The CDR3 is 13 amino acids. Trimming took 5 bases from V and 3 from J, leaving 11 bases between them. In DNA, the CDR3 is TGTGCCAGCAGTATAGTGGACGGCTACGAGCAGTACTTC. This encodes CASSIVDGYEQYF.

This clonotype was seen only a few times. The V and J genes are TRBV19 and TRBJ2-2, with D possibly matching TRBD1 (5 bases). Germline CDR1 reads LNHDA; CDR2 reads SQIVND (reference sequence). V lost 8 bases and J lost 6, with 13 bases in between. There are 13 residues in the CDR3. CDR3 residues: CASGQGWAGELFF. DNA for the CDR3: TGTGCCAGTGGGCAGGGATGGGCCGGGGAGCTGTTTTTT.

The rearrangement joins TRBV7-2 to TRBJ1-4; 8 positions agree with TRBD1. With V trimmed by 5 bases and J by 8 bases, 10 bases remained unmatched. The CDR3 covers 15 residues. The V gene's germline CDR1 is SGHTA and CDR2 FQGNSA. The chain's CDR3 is CASSPTGTGGEKLFF. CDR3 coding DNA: TGTGCCAGCAGCCCCACCGGGACAGGAGGAGAAAAACTGTTTTTT.

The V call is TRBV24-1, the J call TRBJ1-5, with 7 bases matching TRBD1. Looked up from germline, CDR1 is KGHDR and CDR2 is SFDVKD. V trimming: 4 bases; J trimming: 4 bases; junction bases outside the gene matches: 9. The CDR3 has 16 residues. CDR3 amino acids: CATSDGYRGSNQPQHF. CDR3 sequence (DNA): TGTGCCACCAGTGACGGATACAGGGGCTCAAATCAGCCCCAGCATTTT.

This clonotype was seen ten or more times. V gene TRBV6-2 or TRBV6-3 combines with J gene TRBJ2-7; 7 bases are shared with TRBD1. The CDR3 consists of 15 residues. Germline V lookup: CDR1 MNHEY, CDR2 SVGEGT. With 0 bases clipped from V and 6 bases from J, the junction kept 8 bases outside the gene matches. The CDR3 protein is CASSYSPKGGIEQYV. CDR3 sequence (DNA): TGTGCCAGCAGTTACTCCCCTAAAGGGGGCATCGAGCAGTACGTC.

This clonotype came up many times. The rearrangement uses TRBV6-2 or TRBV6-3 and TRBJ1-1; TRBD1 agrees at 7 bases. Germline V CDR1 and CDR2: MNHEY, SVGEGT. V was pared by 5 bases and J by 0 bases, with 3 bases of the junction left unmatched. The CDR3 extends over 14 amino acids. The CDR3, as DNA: TGTGCCAGCAGTCCCGGGACAGTGAACACTGAAGCTTTCTTT. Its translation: CASSPGTVNTEAFF.

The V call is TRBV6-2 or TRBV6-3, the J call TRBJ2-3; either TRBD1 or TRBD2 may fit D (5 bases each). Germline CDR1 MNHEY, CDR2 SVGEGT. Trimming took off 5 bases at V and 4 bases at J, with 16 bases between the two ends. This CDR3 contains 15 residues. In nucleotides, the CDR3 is TGTGCCAGCAGTGTCCGGGGCCTGGGGGCAGATACGCAGTATTTT. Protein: CASSVRGLGADTQYF.

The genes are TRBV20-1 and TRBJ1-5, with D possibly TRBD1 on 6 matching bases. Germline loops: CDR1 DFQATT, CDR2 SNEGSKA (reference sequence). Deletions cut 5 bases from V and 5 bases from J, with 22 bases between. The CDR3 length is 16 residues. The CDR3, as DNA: TGCAGTGCTTTAAGAGGGTTGGGGGGGCTGGATCAGCCCCAGCATTTT. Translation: CSALRGLGGLDQPQHF.

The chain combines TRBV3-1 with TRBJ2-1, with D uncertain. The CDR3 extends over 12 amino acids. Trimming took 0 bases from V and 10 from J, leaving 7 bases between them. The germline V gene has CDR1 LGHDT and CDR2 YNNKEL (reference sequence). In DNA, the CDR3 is TGTGCCAGCAGCCAAGATAAGGCGGAGCAGTTCTTC. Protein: CASSQDKAEQFF.

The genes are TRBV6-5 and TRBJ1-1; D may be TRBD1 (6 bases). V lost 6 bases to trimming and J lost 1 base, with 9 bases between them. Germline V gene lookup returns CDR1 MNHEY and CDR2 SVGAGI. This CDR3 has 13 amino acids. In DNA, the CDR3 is TGTGCCAGCAGGACAGGCTCGAACACTGAAGCTTTCTTT. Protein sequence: CASRTGSNTEAFF.

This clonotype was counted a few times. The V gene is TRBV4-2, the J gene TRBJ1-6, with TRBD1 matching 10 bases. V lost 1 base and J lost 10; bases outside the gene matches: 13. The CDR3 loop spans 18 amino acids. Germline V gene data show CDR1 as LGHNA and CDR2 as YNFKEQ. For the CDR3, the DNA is TGTGCCAGCAGCCAAGGAGGCGGGACAGGGGAAGTGCGATCACCCCTCCACTTT. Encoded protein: CASSQGGGTGEVRSPLHF.

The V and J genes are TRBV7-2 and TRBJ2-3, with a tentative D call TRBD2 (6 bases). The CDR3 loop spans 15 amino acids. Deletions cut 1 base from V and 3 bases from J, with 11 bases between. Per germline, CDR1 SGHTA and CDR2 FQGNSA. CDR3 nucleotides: TGTGCCAGCAGCTTAGTCGGAGGGTTAACAGATACGCAGTATTTT. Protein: CASSLVGGLTDTQYF.

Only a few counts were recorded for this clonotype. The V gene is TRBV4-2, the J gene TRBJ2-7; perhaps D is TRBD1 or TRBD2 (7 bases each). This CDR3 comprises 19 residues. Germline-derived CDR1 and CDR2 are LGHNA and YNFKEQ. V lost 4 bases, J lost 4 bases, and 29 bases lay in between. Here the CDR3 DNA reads TGTGCCAGCAGCCGGGAGGGGGCGCGCCGAAGGGTTAAATGGTACGAGCAGTACGTC. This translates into CASSREGARRRVKWYEQYV.

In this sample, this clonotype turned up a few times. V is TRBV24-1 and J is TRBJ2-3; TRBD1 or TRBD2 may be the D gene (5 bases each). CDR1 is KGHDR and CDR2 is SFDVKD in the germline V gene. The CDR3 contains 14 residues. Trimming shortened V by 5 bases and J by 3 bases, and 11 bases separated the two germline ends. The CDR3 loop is CATSVGVWTDTQYF. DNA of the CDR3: TGTGCCACCAGTGTGGGGGTGTGGACAGATACGCAGTATTTT.

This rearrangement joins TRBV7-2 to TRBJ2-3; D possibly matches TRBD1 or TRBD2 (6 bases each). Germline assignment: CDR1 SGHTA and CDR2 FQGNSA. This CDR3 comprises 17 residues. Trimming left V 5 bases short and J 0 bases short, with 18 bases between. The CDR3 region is CASSRGVAERSTDTQYF. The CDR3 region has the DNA TGTGCCAGCAGCAGGGGGGTGGCGGAGCGGAGCACAGATACGCAGTATTTT.

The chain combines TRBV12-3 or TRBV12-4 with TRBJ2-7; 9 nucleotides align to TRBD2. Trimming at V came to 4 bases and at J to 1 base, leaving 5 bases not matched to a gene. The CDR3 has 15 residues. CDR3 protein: CASSYQTSGSYEQYF. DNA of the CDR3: TGTGCCAGCAGTTACCAGACTAGCGGATCCTACGAGCAGTACTTC.

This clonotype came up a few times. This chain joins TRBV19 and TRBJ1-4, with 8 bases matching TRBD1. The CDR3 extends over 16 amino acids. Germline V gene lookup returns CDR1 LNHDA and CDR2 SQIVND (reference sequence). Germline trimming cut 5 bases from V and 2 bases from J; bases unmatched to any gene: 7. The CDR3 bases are TGTGCCAGTAGTGGGACAGGAGCCGCGACTAATGAAAAACTGTTTTTT. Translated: CASSGTGAATNEKLFF. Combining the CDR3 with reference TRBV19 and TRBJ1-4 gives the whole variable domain DGGITQSPKYLFRKEGQNVTLSCEQNLNHDAMYWYRQDPGQGLRLIYYSQIVNDFQKGDIAEGYSVSREKKESFPLTVTSAQKNPTAFYLCASSGTGAATNEKLFFGSGTQLSVL.

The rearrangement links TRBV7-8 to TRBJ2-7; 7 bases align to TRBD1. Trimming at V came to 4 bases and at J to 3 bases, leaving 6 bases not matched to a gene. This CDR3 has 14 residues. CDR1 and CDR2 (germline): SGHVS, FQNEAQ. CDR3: CASSWGTADYEQYV. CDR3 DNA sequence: TGTGCCAGCAGCTGGGGGACAGCAGACTACGAGCAGTACGTC.

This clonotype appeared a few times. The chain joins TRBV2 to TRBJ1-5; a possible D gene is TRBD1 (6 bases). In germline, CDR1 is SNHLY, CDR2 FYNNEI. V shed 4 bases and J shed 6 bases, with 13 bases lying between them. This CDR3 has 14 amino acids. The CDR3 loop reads CASSGDTSRQPQHF. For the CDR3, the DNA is TGTGCCAGCAGTGGGGACACGAGTCGTCAGCCCCAGCATTTT. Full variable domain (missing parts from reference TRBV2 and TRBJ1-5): EPEVTQTPSHQVTQMGQEVILRCVPISNHLYFYWYRQILGQKVEFLVSFYNNEISEKSEIFDDQFSVERPDGSNFTLKIRSTKLEDSAMYFCASSGDTSRQPQHFGDGTRLSIL.

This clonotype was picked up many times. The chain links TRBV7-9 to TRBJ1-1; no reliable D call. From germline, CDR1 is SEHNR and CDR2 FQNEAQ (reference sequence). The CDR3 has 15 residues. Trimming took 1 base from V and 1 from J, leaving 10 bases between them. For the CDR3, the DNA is TGTGCCAGCAGCTTAGGGACGGCTTGGAACACTGAAGCTTTCTTT. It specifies CASSLGTAWNTEAFF.

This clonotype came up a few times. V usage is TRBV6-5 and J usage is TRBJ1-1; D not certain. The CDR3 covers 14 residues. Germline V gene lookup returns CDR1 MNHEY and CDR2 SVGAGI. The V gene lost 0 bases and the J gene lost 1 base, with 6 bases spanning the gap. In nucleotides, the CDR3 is TGTGCCAGCAGTTACTCCCTGGGGAACACTGAAGCTTTCTTT. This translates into CASSYSLGNTEAFF.

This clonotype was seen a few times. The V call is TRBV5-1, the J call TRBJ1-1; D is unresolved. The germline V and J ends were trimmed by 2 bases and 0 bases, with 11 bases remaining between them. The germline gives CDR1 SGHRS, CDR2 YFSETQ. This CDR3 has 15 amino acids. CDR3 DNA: TGCGCCAGCAGCTTCGAACAGACCATGAACACTGAAGCTTTCTTT. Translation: CASSFEQTMNTEAFF.

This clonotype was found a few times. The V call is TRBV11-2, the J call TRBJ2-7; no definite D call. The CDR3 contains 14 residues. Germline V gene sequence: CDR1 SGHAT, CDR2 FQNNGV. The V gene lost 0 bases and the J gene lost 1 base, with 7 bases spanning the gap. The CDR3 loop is CASSLEPGSYEQYV. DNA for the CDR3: TGTGCCAGCAGCTTAGAACCGGGTTCCTACGAGCAGTACGTC.